Below are 15 T cell receptor beta chains sequenced from a single sample in a study of identical twins. One entry per CDR3 protein, called by TCRdb with MiXCR from the 5' RACE reads. The table lists some 1,700,000 distinct CDR3 sequences, 25% to 35% of them singletons. Sequenced: cord blood. These receptors originate from a newborn girl in good health.

The DNA for the CDR3 is TGCGCCAGCAGCGGAGCGGGAGGAAACAATGAGCAGTACTTC. The encoded protein is CASSGAGGNNEQYF. V gene TRBV5-1 combines with J gene TRBJ2-5; 9 bases are a match to TRBD2. CDR3 length: 14 residues. CDR1 and CDR2 from the germline V gene are SGHRS and YFSETQ. The J segment lost 11 bases and the V segment lost 4 bases, leaving 12 bases of the junction unmatched.

This chain connects TRBV7-2 to TRBJ1-3, with D possibly being TRBD1 (6 bases). V dropped 4 bases and J dropped 1 base, with 11 bases sitting between them. This CDR3 has 15 residues. Germline lookup yields CDR1 SGHTA and CDR2 FQGNSA. CDR3 nucleotide sequence: TGTGCCAGCAGCTGGACAGCTGAATCTGGAAACACCATATATTTT. It yields the protein CASSWTAESGNTIYF.

A few counts support this clonotype. This chain links TRBV9 with TRBJ2-1; 15 bases agree with TRBD2. In germline, CDR1 is SGDLS, CDR2 YYNGEE. V was pared by 3 bases and J by 1 base, with 5 bases of the junction left unmatched. The CDR3 has 18 residues. The CDR3 loop is CASSGTSGRATSYNEQFF. CDR3 DNA: TGTGCCAGCAGCGGGACTAGCGGGAGGGCCACGTCCTACAATGAGCAGTTCTTC.

This chain connects TRBV27 to TRBJ1-6, with D possibly matching TRBD1 (6 bases). There are 16 residues in the CDR3. The germline CDR1 and CDR2 sequences are MNHEY and SMNVEV (reference sequence). The ends were cut back, 6 bases at V and 9 bases at J, with 21 bases in the middle. DNA of the CDR3: TGTGCCAGCAGGCTTGGGCCCGGACAGCCAATTTCACCCCTCCACTTT. Its protein is CASRLGPGQPISPLHF.

This clonotype was counted a few times. The chain has TRBV6-1 and TRBJ2-1; the match to TRBD2 covers 7 bases. The CDR3 length is 13 residues. Germline CDR1 MNHNS, CDR2 SASEGT. V was clipped by 4 bases and J by 5 bases; unmatched bases: 2. The CDR3 here is CASSGTSDNEQFF. CDR3 bases: TGTGCCAGCAGTGGGACTAGTGACAATGAGCAGTTCTTC.

In its sample, this clonotype was seen once. The chain combines TRBV20-1 with TRBJ2-7; 11 bases align to TRBD1. The CDR3 has 17 amino acids. Trimming took 0 bases from V and 7 from J; bases not matched to a gene: 14. Germline V CDR1 and CDR2: DFQATT, SNEGSKA (reference sequence). CDR3 region: CSAREPPGQGGYNEQYF. The DNA of the CDR3 is TGCAGTGCTAGAGAACCTCCGGGACAGGGGGGCTACAATGAGCAGTACTTC.

This clonotype was seen a few times. The chain joins TRBV20-1 to TRBJ1-6; no firm D call. CDR3 size: 15 residues. Germline V gene data show CDR1 as DFQATT and CDR2 as SNEGSKA (reference sequence). Trimming removed 3 bases at V and 7 bases at J, with 16 bases between. For the CDR3, the DNA is TGCAGTGCTAGTCTGTCGCACACTGGGAATTCACCCCTCCACTTT. This codes for CSASLSHTGNSPLHF.

The V and J genes are TRBV10-3 and TRBJ2-7; unclear D gene. CDR1 is ENHRY and CDR2 is SYGVKD in the germline V gene. CDR3 length: 14 residues. The germline V and J ends were trimmed by 4 bases and 0 bases, with 10 bases remaining between them. CDR3 nucleotide sequence: TGTGCCATCAGTGTAACAGCTAGCTCCTACGAGCAGTACTTC. Protein product: CAISVTASSYEQYF.

V gene TRBV24-1 combines with J gene TRBJ2-3; 7 nucleotides agree with TRBD1. Per germline, CDR1 KGHDR and CDR2 SFDVKD. This CDR3 has 14 amino acids. V trimming: 5 bases; J trimming: 7 bases; junction bases outside the gene matches: 8. The CDR3 nucleotides read TGTGCCACCAGTGTGGGGGACAGCCGAAATACGCAGTATTTT. Its translation: CATSVGDSRNTQYF.

V and J are TRBV20-1 and TRBJ2-7; TRBD2 aligns across 9 bases. Germline CDR1 reads DFQATT; CDR2 reads SNEGSKA (reference sequence). The CDR3 has 15 amino acids. J was trimmed by 7 bases and V by 3 bases; bases with no gene match: 13. The CDR3 region is CSARPLAGIWNEQYF. The CDR3 DNA reads TGCAGTGCTAGGCCTCTAGCGGGGATTTGGAATGAGCAGTACTTC.

As for this clonotype: Likely a read error: the CDR3 ends without its conserved phenylalanine or tryptophan. The chain links TRBV9 to TRBJ2-5, with TRBD2 matching 13 bases. Per the germline V gene, CDR1 is SGDLS and CDR2 is YYNGEE. The CDR3 is 15 amino acids. Losses at the gene ends were 0 bases for V and 6 bases for J; bases not matched to a gene: 2. DNA of the CDR3: TGTGCCAGCAGCGTAGGACTAGCGGGAGGACAGACCCAGTACTAC. Its protein product is CASSVGLAGGQTQYY.

The chain couples TRBV20-1 to TRBJ1-4; D unclear. Germline V CDR1 and CDR2: DFQATT, SNEGSKA (reference sequence). Trimming removed 5 bases from V and 8 bases from J, with 12 bases in between. This CDR3 region has 12 residues. CDR3 DNA: TGCAGTGCTGGTTTACTGCGGGAAAAACTGTTTTTT. Protein product: CSAGLLREKLFF.

The chain joins TRBV7-2 to TRBJ2-2, with 10 positions matching TRBD2. CDR1 and CDR2 (germline): SGHTA, FQGNSA. CDR3 size: 16 residues. V dropped 5 bases and J dropped 1; count of bases not matched to a gene: 4. DNA of the CDR3: TGTGCCAGCAGCACCTGGACTAGCGGGAACACCGGGGAGCTGTTTTTT. Its translation is CASSTWTSGNTGELFF. Looking up the rest from reference TRBV7-2 and TRBJ2-2 gives the full variable domain: GAGVSQSPSNKVTEKGKDVELRCDPISGHTALYWYRQSLGQGLEFLIYFQGNSAPDKSGLPSDRFSAERTGGSVSTLTIQRTQQEDSAVYLCASSTWTSGNTGELFFGEGSRLTVL.

The V gene is TRBV11-2, the J gene TRBJ2-6; 8 nucleotides align to TRBD1. This CDR3 comprises 15 residues. Germline CDR1 is SGHAT and CDR2 is FQNNGV. Trimming took 1 base from V and 8 from J; bases not matched to a gene: 4. The CDR3 protein is CASSLGQGKPNVLTF. Here the CDR3 DNA reads TGTGCCAGCAGCTTAGGACAGGGGAAGCCCAACGTCCTGACTTTC.

The chain employs TRBV12-3 or TRBV12-4 and TRBJ2-1, with D perhaps matching TRBD2 (6 bases). The CDR3 extends over 19 amino acids. The V end lost 3 bases, the J end lost 8 bases, and 29 bases lay between the germline ends. CDR3 bases: TGTGCCAGCAGTTTGGGCAGGGAGATTGTAACGGGAGTGAAGGATGAGCAGTTCTTC. Encoded protein: CASSLGREIVTGVKDEQFF.